The clone carrying this TCR beta chain was recorded once. The data belong to a study of control samples from healthy donors and cancer patients. The CDR3 totals 15 residues. Trimming shortened V by 3 bases and J by 2 bases, and 11 bases separated the two germline ends. The germline V gene has CDR1 MGHRA and CDR2 YSYEKL. Clones were sequenced by immunoSEQ multiplex PCR, and TCRdb holds only the in-frame ones, with some missing. The sample consists of about 120,000 clones, approximately 92% of them appearing once. Sequenced material: PBMCs. The V and J genes are TRBV4-1 and TRBJ1-5; D is uncertain. This sequence was found in a woman aged 45-65 years with colorectal cancer. CDR3 sequence: CASSQENWGNQPQHF. The CDR3 bases are TGCGCCAGCAGCCAGGAAAATTGGGGCAATCAGCCCCAGCATTTT.